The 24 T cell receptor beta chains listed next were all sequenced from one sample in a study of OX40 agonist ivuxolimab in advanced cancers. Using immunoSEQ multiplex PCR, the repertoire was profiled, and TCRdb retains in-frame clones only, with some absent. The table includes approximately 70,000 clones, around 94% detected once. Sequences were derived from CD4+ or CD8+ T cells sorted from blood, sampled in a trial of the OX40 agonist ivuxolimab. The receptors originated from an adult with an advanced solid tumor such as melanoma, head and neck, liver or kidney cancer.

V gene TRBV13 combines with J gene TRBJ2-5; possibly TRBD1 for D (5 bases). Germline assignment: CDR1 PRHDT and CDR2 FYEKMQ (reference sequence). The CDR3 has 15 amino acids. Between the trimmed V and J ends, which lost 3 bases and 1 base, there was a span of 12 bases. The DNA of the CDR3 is TGTGCCAGCAGCTTGCTAAGCAGGGTCCAAGAGACCCAGTACTTC. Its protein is CASSLLSRVQETQYF.

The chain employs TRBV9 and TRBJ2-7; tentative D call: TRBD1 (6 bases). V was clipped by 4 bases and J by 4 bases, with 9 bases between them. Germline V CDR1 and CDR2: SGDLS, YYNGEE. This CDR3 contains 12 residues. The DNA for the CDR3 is TGTGCCAGCAGCCAACAGGGATACGAGCAGTACTTC. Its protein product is CASSQQGYEQYF.

DNA for the CDR3: TGTGCCAGCACCACTGGGCAGCTCTATGGCTACACCTTC. Encoded protein: CASTTGQLYGYTF. The gene calls are TRBV6-5 and TRBJ1-2; D gene unclear. V lost 7 bases and J lost 4, with 13 bases in between. This CDR3 region has 13 residues. Germline V gene sequence: CDR1 MNHEY, CDR2 SVGAGI.

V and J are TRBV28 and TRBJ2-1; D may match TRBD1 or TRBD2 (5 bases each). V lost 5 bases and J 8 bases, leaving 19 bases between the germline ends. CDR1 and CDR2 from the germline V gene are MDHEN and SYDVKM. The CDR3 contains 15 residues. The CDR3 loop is CASSPRGVPVDEQFF. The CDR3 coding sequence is TGTGCCAGCAGTCCGAGGGGAGTCCCGGTCGATGAGCAGTTCTTC.

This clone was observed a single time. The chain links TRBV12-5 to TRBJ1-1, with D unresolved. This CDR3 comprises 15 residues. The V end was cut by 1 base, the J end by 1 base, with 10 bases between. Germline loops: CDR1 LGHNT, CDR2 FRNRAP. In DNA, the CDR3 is TGTGCTAGTGGTTTGGCGTCTTCGGCGAACACTGAAGCTTTCTTT. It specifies CASGLASSANTEAFF.

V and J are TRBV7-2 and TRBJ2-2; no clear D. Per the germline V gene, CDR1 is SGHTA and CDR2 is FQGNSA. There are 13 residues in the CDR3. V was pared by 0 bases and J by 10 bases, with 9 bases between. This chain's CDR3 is CASSLASGAELFF. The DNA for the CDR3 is TGTGCCAGCAGCTTAGCATCAGGTGCGGAGCTGTTTTTT.

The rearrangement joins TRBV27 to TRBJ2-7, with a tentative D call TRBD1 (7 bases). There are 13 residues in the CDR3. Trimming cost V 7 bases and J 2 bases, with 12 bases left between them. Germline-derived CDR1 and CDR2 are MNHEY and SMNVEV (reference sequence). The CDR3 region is CASKGGTAYEQYF. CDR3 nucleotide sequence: TGTGCCAGCAAAGGAGGGACAGCCTACGAGCAGTACTTC.

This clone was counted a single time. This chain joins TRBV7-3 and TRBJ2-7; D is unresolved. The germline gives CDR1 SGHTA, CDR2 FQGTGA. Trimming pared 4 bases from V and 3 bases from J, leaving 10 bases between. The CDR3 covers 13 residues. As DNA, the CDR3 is TGTGCCAGCAGCTCTCCGCCTCTCTACGAGCAGTACTTC. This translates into CASSSPPLYEQYF. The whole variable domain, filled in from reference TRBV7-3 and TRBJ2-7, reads GAGVSQTPSNKVTEKGKYVELRCDPISGHTALYWYRQSLGQGPEFLIYFQGTGAADDSGLPNDRFFAVRPEGSVSTLKIQRTERGDSAVYLCASSSPPLYEQYFGPGTRLTVT.

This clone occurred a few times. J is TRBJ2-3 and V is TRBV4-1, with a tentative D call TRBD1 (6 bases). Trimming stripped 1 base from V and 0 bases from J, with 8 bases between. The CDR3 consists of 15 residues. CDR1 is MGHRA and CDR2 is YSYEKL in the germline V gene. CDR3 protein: CASSQGDISTDTQYF. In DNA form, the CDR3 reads TGCGCCAGCAGCCAAGGGGACATAAGCACAGATACGCAGTATTTT.

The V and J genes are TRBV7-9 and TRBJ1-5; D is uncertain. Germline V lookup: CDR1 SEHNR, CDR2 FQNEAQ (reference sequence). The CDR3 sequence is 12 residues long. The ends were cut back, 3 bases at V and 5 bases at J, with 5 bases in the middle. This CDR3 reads CASSFEHQPQHF. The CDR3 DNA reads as TGTGCCAGCAGCTTTGAACATCAGCCCCAGCATTTT.

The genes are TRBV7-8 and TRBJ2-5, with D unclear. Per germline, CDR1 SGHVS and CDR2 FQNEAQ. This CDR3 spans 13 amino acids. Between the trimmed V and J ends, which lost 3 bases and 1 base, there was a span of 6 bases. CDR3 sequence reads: CASSFSAQETQYF. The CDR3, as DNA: TGTGCCAGCAGCTTCTCGGCCCAAGAGACCCAGTACTTC.

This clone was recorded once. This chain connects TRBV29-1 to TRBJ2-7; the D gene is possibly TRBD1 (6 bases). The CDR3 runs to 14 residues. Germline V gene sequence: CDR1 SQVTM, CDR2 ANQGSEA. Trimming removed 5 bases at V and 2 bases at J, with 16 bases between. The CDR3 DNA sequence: TGCAGCGTTAGCCTTAGGACAGTTGCCTACGAGCAGTACTTC. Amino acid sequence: CSVSLRTVAYEQYF.

This chain's CDR3 is CASSIGVGMNQPQHF. The CDR3 region has the DNA TGTGCCAGTAGTATAGGTGTGGGGATGAATCAGCCCCAGCATTTT. V usage is TRBV19 and J usage is TRBJ1-5; D ambiguous. The V end lost 1 base, the J end lost 4 bases, and 11 bases lay between the germline ends. The CDR3 length is 15 residues. The germline V gene has CDR1 LNHDA and CDR2 SQIVND (reference sequence).

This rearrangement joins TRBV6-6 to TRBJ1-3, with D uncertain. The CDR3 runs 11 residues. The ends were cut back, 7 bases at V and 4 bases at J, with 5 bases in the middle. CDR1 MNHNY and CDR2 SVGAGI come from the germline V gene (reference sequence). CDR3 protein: CASIIGNTIYF. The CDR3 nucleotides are TGTGCCAGCATTATAGGAAACACCATATATTTT.

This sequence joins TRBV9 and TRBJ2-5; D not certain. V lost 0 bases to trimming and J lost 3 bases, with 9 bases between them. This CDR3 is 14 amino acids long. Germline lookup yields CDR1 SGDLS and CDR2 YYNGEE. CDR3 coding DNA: TGTGCCAGCAGCGTAGAGGTTGGAAAAGAGACCCAGTACTTC. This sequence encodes CASSVEVGKETQYF.

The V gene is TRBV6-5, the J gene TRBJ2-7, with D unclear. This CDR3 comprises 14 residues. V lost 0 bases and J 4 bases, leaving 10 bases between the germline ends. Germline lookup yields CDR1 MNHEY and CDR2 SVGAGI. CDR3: CASSYSNRGYEQYF. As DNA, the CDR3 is TGTGCCAGCAGTTACTCGAACAGAGGATACGAGCAGTACTTC.

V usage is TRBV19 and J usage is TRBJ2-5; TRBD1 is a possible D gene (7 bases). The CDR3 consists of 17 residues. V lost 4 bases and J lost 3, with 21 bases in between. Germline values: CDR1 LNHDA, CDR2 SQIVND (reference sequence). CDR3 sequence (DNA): TGTGCCAGTAGTACGATCATACTCAGGGGGGCGGAAGAGACCCAGTACTTC. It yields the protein CASSTIILRGAEETQYF. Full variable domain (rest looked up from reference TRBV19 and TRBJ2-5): DGGITQSPKYLFRKEGQNVTLSCEQNLNHDAMYWYRQDPGQGLRLIYYSQIVNDFQKGDIAEGYSVSREKKESFPLTVTSAQKNPTAFYLCASSTIILRGAEETQYFGPGTRLLVL.

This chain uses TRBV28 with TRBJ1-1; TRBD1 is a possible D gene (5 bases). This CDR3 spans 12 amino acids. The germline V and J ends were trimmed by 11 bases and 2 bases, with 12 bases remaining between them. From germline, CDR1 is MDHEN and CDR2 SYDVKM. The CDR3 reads CAGGRGNTEAFF. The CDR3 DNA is TGTGCCGGGGGGAGGGGAAACACTGAAGCTTTCTTT.

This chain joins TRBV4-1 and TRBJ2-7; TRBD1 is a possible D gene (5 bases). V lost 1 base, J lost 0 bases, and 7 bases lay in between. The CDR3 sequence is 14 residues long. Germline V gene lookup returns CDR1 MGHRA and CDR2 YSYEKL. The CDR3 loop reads CASSQGGSSYEQYF. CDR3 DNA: TGCGCCAGCAGCCAAGGGGGCAGCTCCTACGAGCAGTACTTC.

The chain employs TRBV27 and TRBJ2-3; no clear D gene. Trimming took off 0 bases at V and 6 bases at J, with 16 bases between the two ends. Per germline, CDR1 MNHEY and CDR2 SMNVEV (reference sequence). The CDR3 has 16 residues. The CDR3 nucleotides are TGTGCCAGCAGTTTATCGAGGCCCTTAGGCCGTGATACGCAGTATTTT. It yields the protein CASSLSRPLGRDTQYF.

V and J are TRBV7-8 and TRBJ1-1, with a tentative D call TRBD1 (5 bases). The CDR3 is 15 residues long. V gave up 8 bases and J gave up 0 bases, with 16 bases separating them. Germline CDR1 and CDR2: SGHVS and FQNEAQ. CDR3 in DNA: TGTGCCAGCTATCTGGGAGGGGCCATGAACACTGAAGCTTTCTTT. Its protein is CASYLGGAMNTEAFF.

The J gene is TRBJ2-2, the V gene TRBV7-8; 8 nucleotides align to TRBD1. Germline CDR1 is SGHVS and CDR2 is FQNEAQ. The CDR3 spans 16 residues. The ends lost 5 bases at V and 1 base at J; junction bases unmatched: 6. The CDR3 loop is CASSLTGEWNTGELFF. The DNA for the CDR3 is TGTGCCAGCAGCCTGACAGGGGAATGGAACACCGGGGAGCTGTTTTTT.

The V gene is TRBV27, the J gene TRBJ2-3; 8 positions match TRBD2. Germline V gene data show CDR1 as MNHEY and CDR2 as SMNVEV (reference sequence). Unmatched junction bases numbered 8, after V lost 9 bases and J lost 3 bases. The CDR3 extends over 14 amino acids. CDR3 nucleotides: TGTGCCAGTAGTAGCGGGGTGGGGACAGATACGCAGTATTTT. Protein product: CASSSGVGTDTQYF.

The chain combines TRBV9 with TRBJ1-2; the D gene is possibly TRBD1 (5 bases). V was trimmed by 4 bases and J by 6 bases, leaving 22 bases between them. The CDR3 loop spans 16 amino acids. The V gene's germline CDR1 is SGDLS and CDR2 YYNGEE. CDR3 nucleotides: TGTGCCAGCAGCCCCAGAGCGGCCGGGGGGGTTGATGGCTACACCTTC. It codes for CASSPRAAGGVDGYTF.